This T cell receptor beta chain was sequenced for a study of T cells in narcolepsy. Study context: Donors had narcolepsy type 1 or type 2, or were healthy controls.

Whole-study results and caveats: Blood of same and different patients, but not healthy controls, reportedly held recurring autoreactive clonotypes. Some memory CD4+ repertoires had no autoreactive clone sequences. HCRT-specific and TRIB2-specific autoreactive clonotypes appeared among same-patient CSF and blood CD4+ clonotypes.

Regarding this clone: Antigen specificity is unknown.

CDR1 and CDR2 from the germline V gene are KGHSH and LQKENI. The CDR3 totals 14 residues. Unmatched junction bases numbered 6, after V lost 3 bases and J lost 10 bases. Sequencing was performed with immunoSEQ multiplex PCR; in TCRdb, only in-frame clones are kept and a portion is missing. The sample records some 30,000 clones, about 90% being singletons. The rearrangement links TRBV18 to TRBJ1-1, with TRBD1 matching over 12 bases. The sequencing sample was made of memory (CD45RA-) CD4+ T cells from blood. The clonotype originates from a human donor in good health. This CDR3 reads CASSPGQGAGAAFF. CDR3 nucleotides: TGTGCCAGCTCACCGGGACAGGGGGCGGGTGCAGCTTTCTTT.